A single sample gave rise to the 15 T cell receptor beta chains below, sequenced in a study of OX40 agonist ivuxolimab in advanced cancers. Profiling relied on immunoSEQ multiplex PCR, and the TCRdb table lists in-frame clones only, not all of them. The sample holds over 7,500 clones, 70% seen once. The input for sequencing was CD4+ or CD8+ T cells sorted from blood, taken in a trial of the OX40 agonist ivuxolimab. These receptors originate from an adult with an advanced solid tumor such as melanoma, head and neck, liver or kidney cancer.

This chain connects TRBV7-6 to TRBJ2-1; tentatively, D is TRBD2 (5 bases). V lost 1 base and J lost 2, with 9 bases in between. CDR3 size: 15 residues. Germline V CDR1 and CDR2: SGHVS, FNYEAQ. The CDR3 spells CASSLERTTYNEQFF. CDR3 DNA: TGTGCCAGCAGCTTAGAGCGGACGACCTACAATGAGCAGTTCTTC.

The chain joins TRBV4-3 to TRBJ2-3; D ambiguous. Germline CDR1 and CDR2: LGHNA and YSLEER. This CDR3 comprises 18 residues. Trimming pared 1 base from V and 2 bases from J, leaving 19 bases between. CDR3 residues: CASSQGPIQDGHTDTQYF. CDR3 coding DNA: TGCGCCAGCAGCCAAGGTCCTATCCAGGATGGGCACACAGATACGCAGTATTTT.

This chain joins TRBV18 and TRBJ1-5, with D possibly TRBD1 on 6 matching bases. This CDR3 has 13 residues. Trimming shortened V by 5 bases and J by 6 bases, and 11 bases separated the two germline ends. Germline CDR1 reads KGHSH; CDR2 reads LQKENI. As DNA, the CDR3 is TGTGCCAGCTCAGATACAGGGACTCAGCCCCAGCATTTT. Its protein is CASSDTGTQPQHF.

The chain combines TRBV27 with TRBJ2-1, with 14 bases fitting TRBD2. The V gene end was trimmed by 6 bases and the J gene end by 10 bases; junction bases not matched to a gene: 5. Germline V gene data show CDR1 as MNHEY and CDR2 as SMNVEV (reference sequence). The CDR3 is 14 residues long. CDR3 sequence (DNA): TGTGCCAGCAGGGGACTAGCGGGAGTCGGGGAGCAGTTCTTC. Amino acid sequence: CASRGLAGVGEQFF.

The gene calls are TRBV7-8 and TRBJ2-3; 10 bases line up with TRBD2. The V gene's germline CDR1 is SGHVS and CDR2 FQNEAQ. The CDR3 is made up of 15 amino acids. The V gene end was trimmed by 3 bases and the J gene end by 6 bases; junction bases not matched to a gene: 6. The CDR3 loop reads CASSFLAGVGDTQYF. The DNA of the CDR3 is TGTGCCAGCAGCTTCCTAGCGGGAGTAGGGGATACGCAGTATTTT. The whole variable domain, filled in from reference TRBV7-8 and TRBJ2-3, reads GAGVSQSPRYKVAKRGQDVALRCDPISGHVSLFWYQQALGQGPEFLTYFQNEAQLDKSGLPSDRFFAERPEGSVSTLKIQRTQQEDSAVYLCASSFLAGVGDTQYFGPGTRLTVL.

The chain combines TRBV9 with TRBJ2-5, with 7 bases lining up with TRBD2. The J segment lost 4 bases and the V segment lost 6 bases, leaving 9 bases of the junction unmatched. The germline V gene encodes CDR1 SGDLS and CDR2 YYNGEE. CDR3 length: 14 amino acids. Here the CDR3 DNA reads TGTGCCAGCAATAGGGGAGGGTTAGTAGAGACCCAGTACTTC. Protein product: CASNRGGLVETQYF.

This clone showed up just once. V usage is TRBV4-1 and J usage is TRBJ1-1, with 9 bases identical to TRBD1. CDR1 and CDR2 from the germline V gene are MGHRA and YSYEKL. The CDR3 is 15 amino acids. Trimming cost V 1 base and J 0 bases; bases outside gene matches: 0. CDR3 nucleotides: TGCGCCAGCAGCCAAGGGACAGGGGTGAACACTGAAGCTTTCTTT. Translation: CASSQGTGVNTEAFF.

The chain uses TRBV10-2 and TRBJ2-7, with D possibly matching TRBD2 (5 bases). The CDR3 covers 17 residues. Germline CDR1 is WSHSY and CDR2 is SAAADI. Trimming pared 6 bases from V and 2 bases from J, leaving 23 bases between. CDR3 sequence reads: CASSEAGEPTPTYEQYF. The CDR3 coding sequence is TGCGCCAGCAGCGAGGCTGGGGAGCCTACCCCAACCTACGAGCAGTACTTC.

The chain employs TRBV10-3 and TRBJ2-7; D may match TRBD1 or TRBD2 (6 bases each). Germline lookup yields CDR1 ENHRY and CDR2 SYGVKD. The CDR3 contains 13 residues. The V end lost 6 bases, the J end lost 2 bases, and 11 bases lay between the germline ends. The CDR3 protein is CAIRRGETYEQYF. DNA for the CDR3: TGTGCCATCAGGAGGGGGGAAACCTACGAGCAGTACTTC.

CDR3 DNA sequence: TGTGCCTGGAACAGGGGACAGTGGGGAATGAACACTGAAGCTTTCTTT. It specifies CAWNRGQWGMNTEAFF. This chain links TRBV30 with TRBJ1-1, with 7 bases aligning to TRBD1. Germline CDR1 reads GTSNPN; CDR2 reads SVGIG (reference sequence). V lost 4 bases to trimming and J lost 0 bases; unmatched junction nucleotides: 11. CDR3 size: 16 residues. The full variable domain, completed using reference TRBV30 and TRBJ1-1, is SQTIHQWPATLVQPVGSPLSLECTVEGTSNPNLYWYRQAAGRGLQLLFYSVGIGQISSEVPQNLSASRPQDRQFILSSKKLLLSDSGFYLCAWNRGQWGMNTEAFFGQGTRLTVV.

This clone was picked up many times. The chain joins TRBV30 to TRBJ1-1; D possibly corresponds to TRBD1 (6 bases). The CDR3 has 12 amino acids. CDR1 GTSNPN and CDR2 SVGIG come from the germline V gene (reference sequence). Trimming removed 5 bases at V and 6 bases at J, with 13 bases between. In DNA, the CDR3 is TGTGCCTGGGGGAACAGGGCCGCTGAAGCTTTCTTT. Protein product: CAWGNRAAEAFF.

This rearrangement joins TRBV27 to TRBJ1-2; 8 bases are a match to TRBD1. From germline, CDR1 is MNHEY and CDR2 SMNVEV (reference sequence). V gave up 9 bases and J gave up 7 bases; unmatched junction bases: 7. The CDR3 is 12 amino acids. The CDR3: CASSDREFGYTF. The CDR3, as DNA: TGTGCCAGTTCGGACAGGGAGTTTGGCTACACCTTC.

This clone has just one count. This chain uses TRBV27 with TRBJ1-2, with a possible D match to TRBD1 (5 bases). From germline, CDR1 is MNHEY and CDR2 SMNVEV (reference sequence). The CDR3 spans 11 residues. V was clipped by 5 bases and J by 6 bases, with 7 bases between them. CDR3 nucleotides: TGTGCCAGCAGTCAGGGCCATGGCTACACCTTC. Protein: CASSQGHGYTF.

This clone was seen a handful of times. This chain links TRBV7-3 with TRBJ2-3; possible D gene TRBD2, 6 bases. V shed 7 bases and J shed 4 bases, with 21 bases lying between them. The CDR3 length is 16 residues. Germline CDR1 SGHTA, CDR2 FQGTGA. The CDR3 DNA follows: TGTGCCAGCACCTCGGGACTGTATCAGAGGTCAGATACGCAGTATTTT. The encoded protein is CASTSGLYQRSDTQYF.

This rearrangement joins TRBV4-3 to TRBJ2-7; D is possibly TRBD1 or TRBD2 (5 bases each). There are 13 residues in the CDR3. CDR1 is LGHNA, CDR2 YSLEER, per germline. V lost 0 bases, J lost 4 bases, and 7 bases lay in between. The CDR3: CASSQDGGYEQYF. The CDR3 DNA reads TGCGCCAGCAGCCAAGATGGGGGTTACGAGCAGTACTTC.